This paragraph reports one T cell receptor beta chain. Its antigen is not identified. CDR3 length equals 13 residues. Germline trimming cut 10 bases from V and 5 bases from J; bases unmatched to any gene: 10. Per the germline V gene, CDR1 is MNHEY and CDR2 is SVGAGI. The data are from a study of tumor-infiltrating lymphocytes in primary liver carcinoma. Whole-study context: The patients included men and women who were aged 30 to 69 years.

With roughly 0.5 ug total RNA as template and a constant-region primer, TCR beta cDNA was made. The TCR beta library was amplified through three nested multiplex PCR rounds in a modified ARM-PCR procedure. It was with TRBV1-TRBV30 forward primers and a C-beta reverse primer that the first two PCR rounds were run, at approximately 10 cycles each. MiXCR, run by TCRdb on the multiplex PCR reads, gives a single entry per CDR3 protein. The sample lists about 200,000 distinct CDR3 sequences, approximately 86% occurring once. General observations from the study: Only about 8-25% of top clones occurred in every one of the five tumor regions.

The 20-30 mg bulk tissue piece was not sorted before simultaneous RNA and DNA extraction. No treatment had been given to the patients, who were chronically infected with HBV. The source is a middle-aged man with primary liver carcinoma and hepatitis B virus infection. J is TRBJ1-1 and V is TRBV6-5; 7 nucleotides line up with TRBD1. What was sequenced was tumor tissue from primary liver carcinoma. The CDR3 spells CAIQQGRKTEAFF. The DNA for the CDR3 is TGTGCCATACAACAGGGGCGGAAGACTGAAGCTTTCTTT.